The clone carrying this T cell receptor (beta chain) was found a few times. Its antigen is not known. These data come from a study of T cell repertoires in cytomegalovirus infection. Study-level findings and limits: Totalled public TCR beta family frequency picked out people who carried CMV plus the relevant HLA.

Via MiXCR, TCRdb re-called the reads, giving one row per CDR3 protein. The repertoire consists of fewer than 1,000,000 distinct CDR3 sequences, with more than 25% occurring once and the leading ten covering roughly 13%. Germline-derived CDR1 and CDR2 are SGHNT and YYREEE (reference sequence). CDR3 length: 14 amino acids. The source of this sequence is a human donor in good health (CMV status not recorded). Some clones in this sample may be carry-over from other donors' samples. The chain joins TRBV5-4 to TRBJ2-2; 7 nucleotides agree with TRBD1. The specimen was cultured CD8+ T cells from PBMCs, collected from culture after CMV antigen stimulation. CDR3 loop: CASSRDRYTGELFF. The DNA for the CDR3 is TGTGCTAGTAGTAGGGACAGATACACCGGGGAGCTGTTTTTT.